This T cell receptor beta chain was captured by sequencing in a study of identical twins. Regarding the study as a whole: Fewer insertions were carried by abundant cord blood beta clonotypes, but none was seen in memory repertoires.

From the 5' RACE reads, TCRdb called clonotypes with MiXCR, one entry per CDR3 protein. This table has some 1,600,000 distinct CDR3 sequences, less than 35% appearing once. The CDR3 has 14 residues. Germline V gene sequence: CDR1 MDHEN, CDR2 SYDVKM. With 4 bases clipped from V and 2 bases from J, the junction kept 3 bases outside the gene matches. This clonotype was counted ten times or more. Its specificity is not known. This sequence originates from a newborn girl in good health. The source material was cord blood. The chain carries TRBV28 and TRBJ2-7; 9 nucleotides agree with TRBD2. The CDR3 DNA follows: TGTGCCAGCAGTTGGACTAGCGCCGCCTACGAGCAGTACTTC. This gives the protein CASSWTSAAYEQYF.